This record covers a single T cell receptor beta chain. The antigen is undetermined. These data come from a study of glioma-infiltrating T cells. General study findings and limits: Non-neoplastic patients had below-expected tissue-blood divergence, while all gliomas exceeded expectation.

The germline V gene encodes CDR1 SGHVS and CDR2 FNYEAQ. This CDR3 is 15 amino acids long. V lost 2 bases to trimming and J lost 5 bases; unmatched junction nucleotides: 9. Using RNA template, CDR3s of TCR alpha and beta were amplified with iRepertoire arm-PCR. TCRdb reanalysed the multiplex PCR reads using MiXCR and keeps one entry per CDR3 protein. Among 20,000 to 25,000 distinct CDR3 sequences listed, roughly 24% were seen once. The specimen was glioma tissue, nonneoplastic brain tissue, or PBMCs (not recorded which). The receptor's source is a human donor with low-grade glioma or glioblastoma, undergoing nonglioma brain surgery, or in good health (not recorded which). The chain combines TRBV7-6 with TRBJ2-7; TRBD1 matches 7 bases. In DNA, the CDR3 is TGTGCCAGCAGCTTAACGGGCACACAGGGGCACGAGCAGTACTTC. Translation gives CASSLTGTQGHEQYF.